This TCR beta chain was found in a study of blood T cell repertoires in COVID-19. On the study more broadly: T cells, B-cell-depleted T cells, or PBMCs supplied cDNA or gDNA.

Produced via immunoSEQ multiplex PCR; TCRdb's table is partial and in-frame only. This table holds more than 150,000 clones, roughly 80% found once. The V end was cut by 0 bases, the J end by 4 bases, with 10 bases between. This CDR3 is 15 amino acids long. Germline CDR1 reads KGHSH; CDR2 reads LQKENI. What was sequenced was peripheral blood. The TCR sequence derives from a woman over 75 with acute or convalescent COVID-19. The chain employs TRBV18 and TRBJ2-1; no reliable D call. The CDR3 protein is CASSPPNTIYNEQFF. CDR3 nucleotide sequence: TGTGCCAGCTCACCACCTAACACGATTTACAATGAGCAGTTCTTC.